This TCR beta chain emerged from a study of cytomegalovirus exposure and HLA in healthy donors. Whole-study findings and limits: Productive rates of about 87% or about 30% were seen for most TCR beta V segments in an earlier analysis.

With respect to this clone: What it binds is not known.

The V gene lost 2 bases and the J gene lost 7 bases, with 15 bases spanning the gap. The CDR3 is 14 amino acids. Germline CDR1 and CDR2: MNHEY and SMNVEV (reference sequence). Primers for the PCR totalled 60 Vbeta and 13 Jbeta. Some clones are missing from TCRdb's copy, which holds only in-frame ones; the method was immunoSEQ multiplex PCR. Among some 130,000 clones listed, over 70% were seen once. The sample was PBMCs. V usage is TRBV27 and J usage is TRBJ2-7; possibly TRBD1 for D (5 bases). The receptor was derived from a woman aged 18-29 years in good health and CMV-seronegative. In DNA, the CDR3 is TGTGCCAGCAGTTTAAAGGCAGGGCTGATTGAGCAGTACTTC. Translated: CASSLKAGLIEQYF.